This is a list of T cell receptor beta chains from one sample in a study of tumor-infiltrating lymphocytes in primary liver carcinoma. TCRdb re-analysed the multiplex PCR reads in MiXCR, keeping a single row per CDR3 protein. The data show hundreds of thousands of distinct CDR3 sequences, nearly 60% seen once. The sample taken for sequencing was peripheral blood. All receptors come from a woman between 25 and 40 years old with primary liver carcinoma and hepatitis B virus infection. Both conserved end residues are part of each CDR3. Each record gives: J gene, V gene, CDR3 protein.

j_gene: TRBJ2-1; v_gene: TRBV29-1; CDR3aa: CSVEESPHSYNEQFF
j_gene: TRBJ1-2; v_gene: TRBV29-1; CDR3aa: CSTRADWSRGYTF
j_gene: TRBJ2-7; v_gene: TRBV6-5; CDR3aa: CASSYGSTGYEQYF
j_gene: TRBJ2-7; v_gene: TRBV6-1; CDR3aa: CASSDAGTGPEQYF
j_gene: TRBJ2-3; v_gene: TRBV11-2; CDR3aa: CASSFAIAGDLDTQYF
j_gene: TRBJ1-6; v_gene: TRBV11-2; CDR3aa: CASSLPRDGSPHHF
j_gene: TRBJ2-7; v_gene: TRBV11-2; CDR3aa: CTSSLRDHEQYF
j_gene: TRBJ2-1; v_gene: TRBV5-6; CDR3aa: CASSSSVGQNEQFF
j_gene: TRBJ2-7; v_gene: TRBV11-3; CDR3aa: CASSVGGGREQCF
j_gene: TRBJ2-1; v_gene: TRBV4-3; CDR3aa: CASSQGSGSFNEQFF
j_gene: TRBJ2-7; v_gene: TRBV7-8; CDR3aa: CASSLAQSWASLDYEQYF
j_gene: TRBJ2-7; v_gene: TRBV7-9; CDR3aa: CASSLPVGEMYEQYF
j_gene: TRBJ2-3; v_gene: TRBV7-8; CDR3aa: CASSFEANRRTDTQYF
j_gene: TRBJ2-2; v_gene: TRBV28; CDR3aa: CASREPLADTGELFF
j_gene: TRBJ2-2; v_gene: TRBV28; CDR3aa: CASKRQGITGELYF
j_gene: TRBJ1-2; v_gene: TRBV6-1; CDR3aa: CASSEGPGRSYTF
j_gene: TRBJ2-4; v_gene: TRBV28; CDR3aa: CASSFRSTHLAKNIQYF
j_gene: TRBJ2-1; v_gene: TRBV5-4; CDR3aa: CASSLAPFIGYYNEQFF
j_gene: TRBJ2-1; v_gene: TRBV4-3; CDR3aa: CASSQDLLTSGVNEQFF
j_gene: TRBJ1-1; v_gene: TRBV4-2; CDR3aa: CASSQGDGRNTEAFF
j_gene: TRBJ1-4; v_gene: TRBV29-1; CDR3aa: CSVRSANEKLFF
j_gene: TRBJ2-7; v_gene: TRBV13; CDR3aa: CASSLGWYEQYF
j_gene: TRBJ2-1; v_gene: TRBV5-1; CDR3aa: CASSLDFSSYNEQFF
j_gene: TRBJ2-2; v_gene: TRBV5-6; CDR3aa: CAGSLASRVTGELFF
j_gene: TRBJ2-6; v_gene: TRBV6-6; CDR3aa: CVNSKVGSGANVLTF
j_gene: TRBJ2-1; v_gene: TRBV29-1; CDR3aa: CNMRQGKNEQFF
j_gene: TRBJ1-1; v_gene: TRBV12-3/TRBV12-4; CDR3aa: CASSRAQAAFF
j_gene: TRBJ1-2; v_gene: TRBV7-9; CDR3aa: CASSYQTLGYGYTF
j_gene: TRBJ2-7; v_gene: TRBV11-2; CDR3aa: CASSRQAGAEYEQYF
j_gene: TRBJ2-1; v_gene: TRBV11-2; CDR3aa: CASSTRTGDNEQFF
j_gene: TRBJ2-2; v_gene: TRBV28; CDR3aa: CASSRWTSGGVTGELFF
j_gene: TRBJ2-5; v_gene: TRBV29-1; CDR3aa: CSVEGSEETQYF
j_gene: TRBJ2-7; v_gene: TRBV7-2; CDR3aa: CASSVDTGIWYEQYF
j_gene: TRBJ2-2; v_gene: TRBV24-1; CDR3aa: CATRKGTGELFF
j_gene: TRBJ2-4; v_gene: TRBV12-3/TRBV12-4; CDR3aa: CASSPGIAKNIQYF
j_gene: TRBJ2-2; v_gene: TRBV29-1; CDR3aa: CSARQGRHGELFF
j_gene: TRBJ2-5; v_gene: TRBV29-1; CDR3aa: CSVMGREVGTHYF
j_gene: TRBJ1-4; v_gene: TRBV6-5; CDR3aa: CASSYIVGNEKLFF
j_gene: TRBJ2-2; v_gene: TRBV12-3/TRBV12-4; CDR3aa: CASSGASLFYTWELFF
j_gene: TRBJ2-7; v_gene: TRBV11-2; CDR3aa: CASSLVGVWKEQYF
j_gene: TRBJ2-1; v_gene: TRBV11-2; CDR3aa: CASSQGLADYNEQFF
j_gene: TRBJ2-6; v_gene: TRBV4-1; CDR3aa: CASSQRGTGTPDSGANVLTF
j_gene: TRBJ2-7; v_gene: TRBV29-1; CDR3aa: CSVADGSYEQYF
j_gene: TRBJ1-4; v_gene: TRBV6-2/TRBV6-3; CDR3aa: CASSPLGTGNEKLFF
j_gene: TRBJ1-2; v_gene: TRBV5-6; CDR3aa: CASSSDRTGSYTF
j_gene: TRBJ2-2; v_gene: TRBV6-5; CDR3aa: CASSRWTSRAGELFF
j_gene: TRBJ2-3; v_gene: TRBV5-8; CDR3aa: CACTNRSGLIGDTQYF
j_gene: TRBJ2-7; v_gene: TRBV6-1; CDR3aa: CASSEGLGHAFPYEQYF